This passage covers 20 T cell receptor beta chains from one sample sequenced in a study of regulatory T cells in long-lasting Graves disease. TCR beta libraries were built with iRepertoire HTBI primers and Arm-PCR of CDR3 regions. TCRdb analysed the multiplex PCR reads with MiXCR anew, one entry per CDR3 protein. This sample carries over 400,000 distinct CDR3 sequences, 13% to 15% of them seen once, and the ten largest clones take under 20%. Time point here: newly diagnosed GD, antithyroid drugs for less than 3 months. PBMCs provided the RNA from which the TCR library was made. This same sample was also part of a study on T cells in Graves' hyperthyroidism and ophthalmopathy.

Sample: peripheral blood mononuclear cells (PBMCs), taken at new diagnosis, from a patient treated with antithyroid drugs. Every receptor here comes from a woman aged 45-59 years with Graves disease.

This clonotype was found a few times. V is TRBV28 and J is TRBJ1-3, with D possibly TRBD1 on 5 matching bases. CDR1 and CDR2 (germline): MDHEN, SYDVKM. Trimming shortened V by 2 bases and J by 3 bases, and 8 bases separated the two germline ends. The CDR3 is 14 amino acids. This CDR3 is CASSLPTVGNTIYF. As DNA, the CDR3 is TGTGCCAGCAGTTTACCGACAGTTGGAAACACCATATATTTT.

This clonotype was seen ten or more times. CDR3 residues: CASSPSGTREVTEAFF. The CDR3, as DNA: TGTGCCAGCTCACCTTCCGGGACTAGAGAGGTCACTGAAGCTTTCTTT. V gene TRBV18 combines with J gene TRBJ1-1; a possible D gene is TRBD1 (5 bases). CDR1 is KGHSH, CDR2 LQKENI, per germline. The CDR3 consists of 16 residues. Trimming left V 3 bases short and J 4 bases short, with 18 bases between.

The V call is TRBV12-3 or TRBV12-4, the J call TRBJ1-3; unclear D gene. CDR3 size: 14 residues. The V and J ends lost 1 base and 0 bases respectively, with 4 bases between them. The CDR3 region has the DNA TGTGCCAGCAGTTTAGACTACTCTGGAAACACCATATATTTT. This encodes CASSLDYSGNTIYF.

This clonotype occurred many times. The V and J genes are TRBV5-1 and TRBJ2-1; D is ambiguous. V gave up 3 bases and J gave up 0 bases, with 10 bases separating them. Germline V gene lookup returns CDR1 SGHRS and CDR2 YFSETQ. The CDR3 has 15 amino acids. CDR3 region: CASSSVGSSYNEQFF. The CDR3 DNA follows: TGCGCCAGCAGCTCCGTTGGAAGCTCCTACAATGAGCAGTTCTTC.

This clonotype occurred many times. The gene calls are TRBV6-1 and TRBJ1-4; D is unclear. The CDR3 totals 17 residues. The germline gives CDR1 MNHNS, CDR2 SASEGT. V was cut by 1 base and J by 0 bases, with 12 bases left in between. The CDR3 bases are TGTGCCAGCAGTGAAGTCGGGAGGGCCGCAACTAATGAAAAACTGTTTTTT. Its protein product is CASSEVGRAATNEKLFF.

This clonotype was recorded at least ten times. V is TRBV20-1 and J is TRBJ2-1; 10 bases line up with TRBD2. Germline CDR1 and CDR2: DFQATT and SNEGSKA (reference sequence). The CDR3 runs 13 residues. V was pared by 1 base and J by 10 bases, with 4 bases of the junction left unmatched. CDR3: CSARVSGRREQFF. CDR3 in DNA: TGCAGTGCTAGAGTTAGCGGGAGGAGGGAGCAGTTCTTC.

There are a few counts of this clonotype. V is TRBV29-1 and J is TRBJ2-3; possibly TRBD1 or TRBD2 for D (5 bases each). The CDR3 has 15 amino acids. Trimming removed 8 bases at V and 2 bases at J, with 20 bases between. CDR1 SQVTM and CDR2 ANQGSEA come from the germline V gene. CDR3 amino acids: CSTRGEIGTTDTQYF. The CDR3 DNA is TGCAGCACACGAGGGGAAATAGGGACCACAGATACGCAGTATTTT.

This clonotype was picked up many times. The V and J genes are TRBV11-2 and TRBJ2-1; D may correspond to TRBD1 or TRBD2 (5 bases each). This CDR3 region has 15 residues. Germline assignment: CDR1 SGHAT and CDR2 FQNNGV. Trimming took 4 bases from V and 0 from J, leaving 10 bases between them. The CDR3 nucleotides are TGTGCCAGCAGCTCCGGGACCCCCTCCTACAATGAGCAGTTCTTC. Its protein is CASSSGTPSYNEQFF.

To note about this clonotype: A clone one base away is much larger, so this may be a read error. The conserved final phenylalanine or tryptophan is absent from the CDR3, which likely points to a read error. V and J are TRBV5-1 and TRBJ2-7; D may be TRBD1 (5 bases). Germline V gene sequence: CDR1 SGHRS, CDR2 YFSETQ. The V end was cut by 0 bases, the J end by 4 bases, with 14 bases between. This CDR3 has 15 amino acids. CDR3 in amino acids: CASSLEAGMAYEQYL. The CDR3 DNA reads TGCGCCAGCAGCTTGGAGGCAGGGATGGCTTACGAGCAGTACCTC.

The chain couples TRBV29-1 to TRBJ1-2; D is unclear. CDR3 length equals 14 residues. Germline loops: CDR1 SQVTM, CDR2 ANQGSEA. Between the trimmed V and J ends, which lost 6 bases and 3 bases, there was a span of 17 bases. CDR3 region: CSVEKMPFDYGYTF. The CDR3 DNA reads TGCAGCGTAGAAAAGATGCCCTTTGACTATGGCTACACCTTC.

This clonotype came up a few times. With a much larger clone just one base away, this may be a read error. The V gene is TRBV28, the J gene TRBJ1-5; D uncertain. Trimming took off 6 bases at V and 0 bases at J, with 3 bases between the two ends. CDR3 length equals 12 residues. Germline loops: CDR1 MDHEN, CDR2 SYDVKM. The CDR3 reads CASRSSNQPQHF. DNA for the CDR3: TGTGCCAGCAGGTCTAGCAATCAGCCCCAGCATTTT.

Comments on this clonotype: Possible read error: a much larger clone is one base away. The rearrangement links TRBV6-2 or TRBV6-3 to TRBJ2-1; 14 nucleotides agree with TRBD2. J gave up 10 bases and V 0 bases, and 5 bases lay outside the gene matches. CDR1 is MNHEY and CDR2 is SVGEGT in the germline V gene. The CDR3 contains 16 residues. CDR3 amino acids: CASSYSGTSGGREQFF. DNA for the CDR3: TGTGCCAGCAGTTACTCCGGGACTAGCGGGGGCCGAGAGCAGTTCTTC.

This clonotype has ten or more counts. The chain is built from TRBV29-1 and TRBJ1-2; TRBD1 matches at 9 bases. The CDR3 is 15 residues long. J gave up 6 bases and V 7 bases, and 15 bases lay outside the gene matches. Per the germline V gene, CDR1 is SQVTM and CDR2 is ANQGSEA. In DNA form, the CDR3 reads TGCAGCGCCGGCGATGGGACAGGGCTCGGGAATGGCTACACCTTC. This gives the protein CSAGDGTGLGNGYTF. The full variable domain, its missing parts supplied by reference TRBV29-1 and TRBJ1-2, is SAVISQKPSRDICQRGTSLTIQCQVDSQVTMMFWYRQQPGQSLTLIATANQGSEATYESGFVIDKFPISRPNLTFSTLTVSNMSPEDSSIYLCSAGDGTGLGNGYTFGSGTRLTVV.

This clonotype occurred a few times. The CDR3 DNA reads as TGTGCCAGCTCACTAGGACAGGTGAGGCATAGCAATCAGCCCCAGCATTTT. Amino acid sequence: CASSLGQVRHSNQPQHF. The chain combines TRBV18 with TRBJ1-5, with 7 positions matching TRBD1. Germline-derived CDR1 and CDR2 are KGHSH and LQKENI. V lost 4 bases to trimming and J lost 0 bases; unmatched junction nucleotides: 9. The CDR3 loop spans 17 amino acids.

The chain has TRBV14 and TRBJ1-6, with unresolved D. The CDR3 has 13 amino acids. The ends were cut back, 4 bases at V and 12 bases at J, with 13 bases in the middle. From germline, CDR1 is SGHDN and CDR2 FVKESK. The CDR3 here is CASSRTGLRPLHF. CDR3 DNA: TGTGCCAGCAGCCGGACCGGTCTCCGACCCCTCCACTTT.

This clonotype was recorded a few times. The chain joins TRBV12-3 or TRBV12-4 to TRBJ2-2; TRBD2 matches 9 bases. This CDR3 is built from 19 residues. The junction had 10 bases not matched to a gene; V was cut back by 1 base and J by 1 base. CDR3 DNA sequence: TGTGCCAGCAGTTTAGGTGAGACTAGCGGCCTAGGGAACACCGGGGAGCTGTTTTTT. Amino acids: CASSLGETSGLGNTGELFF.

This clonotype was detected many times. V and J are TRBV27 and TRBJ1-1; the D gene is possibly TRBD1 (6 bases). This CDR3 contains 16 residues. V lost 4 bases and J 0 bases, leaving 15 bases between the germline ends. The germline V gene has CDR1 MNHEY and CDR2 SMNVEV (reference sequence). The CDR3 DNA reads as TGTGCCAGCAGTTCATGGGACAAAATAATGAACACTGAAGCTTTCTTT. Translating gives CASSSWDKIMNTEAFF.

The chain has TRBV24-1 and TRBJ2-2; no clear D gene. The CDR3 has 18 amino acids. V shed 4 bases and J shed 4 bases, with 21 bases lying between them. The germline gives CDR1 KGHDR, CDR2 SFDVKD. CDR3 DNA sequence: TGTGCCACCAGTGAGAAGACCGTCCGAGGATTATTCACCGGGGAGCTGTTTTTT. Translation gives CATSEKTVRGLFTGELFF.

This clonotype was recorded many times. V and J are TRBV18 and TRBJ2-1, with 8 nucleotides matching TRBD2. After removal of 3 bases from V and 5 bases from J, the junction contained 6 bases not matched to a gene. This CDR3 region has 15 residues. Germline V lookup: CDR1 KGHSH, CDR2 LQKENI. CDR3: CASSPPSGSDNEQFF. In DNA, the CDR3 is TGTGCCAGCTCACCTCCCAGCGGGAGCGACAATGAGCAGTTCTTC.

This clonotype has a count of ten or more. The chain joins TRBV28 to TRBJ2-7; 13 bases line up with TRBD2. The CDR3 loop spans 14 amino acids. Losses at the gene ends were 2 bases for V and 6 bases for J; bases not matched to a gene: 1. Germline V CDR1 and CDR2: MDHEN, SYDVKM. This CDR3 is CASSLGLAGVEQYF. The CDR3 DNA is TGTGCCAGCAGTTTAGGACTAGCGGGAGTCGAGCAGTACTTC.